The 5 T cell receptor beta chains below all came from one sample that was sequenced in a study of vaccination and CD4 T cells after COVID-19. This sample's treatment: roughly 11-day PBMC culture with coronavirus spike peptide pools or control peptides (ViraFEST assay). Sequence data for DNA of cultured CD4+ T cells were generated by the Oncomine TCR Beta short-read assay. TCRdb re-derived calls from the PCR reads in MiXCR, one entry per CDR3 protein. The sample gives thousands of distinct CDR3 sequences, about 23% of which show up once; less than 25% is in the top ten. No antigen has been identified for these receptors. Sequencing used cultured CD4+ T cells from blood. The source of these receptors is a human donor with COVID-19.

The V and J genes are TRBV12-3 or TRBV12-4 and TRBJ1-1; 7 nucleotides match TRBD1. V shed 10 bases and J 5 bases; nucleotides not matched to a gene: 13. The CDR3 extends over 14 amino acids. For the CDR3, the DNA is TGTGCCACCGCTAAGACAGGGCGGAGGACTGAAGCTTTCTTT. Its translation is CATAKTGRRTEAFF.

This clonotype was seen a handful of times. The rearrangement uses TRBV28 and TRBJ1-6, with D unresolved. Deletions cut 6 bases from V and 2 bases from J, with 11 bases between. CDR1 and CDR2 (germline): MDHEN, SYDVKM. The CDR3 consists of 15 residues. As DNA, the CDR3 is TGTGCCAGCAGGGGCACAGAGACCTATAATTCACCCCTCCACTTT. Amino acids: CASRGTETYNSPLHF.

The table lists this clonotype with a few counts. This chain uses TRBV7-2 with TRBJ1-5; D is uncertain. The CDR3 runs 13 residues. CDR1 and CDR2 (germline): SGHTA, FQGNSA. Trimming pared 3 bases from V and 3 bases from J, leaving 6 bases between. The CDR3 region is CASSFRDNQPQHF. CDR3 DNA: TGTGCCAGCAGCTTTAGGGACAATCAGCCCCAGCATTTT.

This clonotype rates as medium-sized (0.01 to 0.1%). V usage is TRBV30 and J usage is TRBJ1-1; 8 bases line up with TRBD1. J was trimmed by 5 bases and V by 3 bases; bases with no gene match: 5. CDR3 length equals 13 residues. Per the germline V gene, CDR1 is GTSNPN and CDR2 is SVGIG (reference sequence). The CDR3 DNA reads as TGTGCCTGGAGGTCTCACAGGGGGACTGAAGCTTTCTTT. This codes for CAWRSHRGTEAFF.

This clonotype came up a few times. J is TRBJ1-6 and V is TRBV5-6; D is possibly TRBD1 (5 bases). V gave up 3 bases and J gave up 7 bases, with 11 bases separating them. Germline CDR1 reads SGHDT; CDR2 reads YYEEEE. The CDR3 has 14 residues. The CDR3 DNA sequence: TGTGCCAGCAGCTCCCGGGGCGTGAATTCACCCCTCCACTTT. This encodes CASSSRGVNSPLHF.